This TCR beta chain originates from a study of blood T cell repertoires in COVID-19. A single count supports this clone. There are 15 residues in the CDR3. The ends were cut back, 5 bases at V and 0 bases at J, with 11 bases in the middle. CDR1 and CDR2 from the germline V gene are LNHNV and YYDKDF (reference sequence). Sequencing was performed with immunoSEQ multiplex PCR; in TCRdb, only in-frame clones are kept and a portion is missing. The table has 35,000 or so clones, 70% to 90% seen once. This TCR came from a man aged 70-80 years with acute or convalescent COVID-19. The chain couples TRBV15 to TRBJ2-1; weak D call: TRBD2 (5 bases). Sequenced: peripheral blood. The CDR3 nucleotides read TGTGCCACCAGCCCTACTGGGAGCTCCTACAATGAGCAGTTCTTC. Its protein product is CATSPTGSSYNEQFF. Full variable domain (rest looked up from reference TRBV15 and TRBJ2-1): DAMVIQNPRYQVTQFGKPVTLSCSQTLNHNVMYWYQQKSSQAPKLLFHYYDKDFNNEADTPDNFQSRRPNTSFCFLDIRSPGLGDTAMYLCATSPTGSSYNEQFFGPGTRLTVL.